The present T cell receptor (beta chain) was sequenced within a study of T cells after yellow fever vaccination. General study points: The study re-detected most primary-vaccination clones after the booster (approximately 96% CD4, around 89% CD8). Only a minor proportion of clonotypes was detected across both CD4 and CD8 compartments. The secondary T-cell response peaked on day 5, not day 15, but was weaker.

CDR1 is LGHDT, CDR2 YNNKEL, per germline (reference sequence). V shed 0 bases and J 10 bases; nucleotides not matched to a gene: 11. The CDR3 extends over 16 amino acids. This clonotype was observed a handful of times. Its antigen is still unknown. TCR cDNA, made by 5'RACE template switching, carried an added universal primer site and UMIs. One entry per CDR3 protein, called by TCRdb with MiXCR from the 5' RACE reads. The sample shows 110,000 or so distinct CDR3 sequences, 7.2% of them seen only once. The genes are TRBV3-1 and TRBJ2-1; 8 bases are a match to TRBD2. The specimen comprised CD4+ T cells sorted from PBMCs, sampled roughly 47 days after the first yellow fever vaccination. The sequence derives from a man in his late teens or twenties who received the YFV17D yellow fever vaccine. For the CDR3, the DNA is TGTGCCAGCAGCCAAGACGGCGGGGGGCCTTGGGAGGAGCAGTTCTTC. Its protein product is CASSQDGGGPWEEQFF.